Included here is one T cell receptor beta chain sequence, with context. Its antigen is still unknown. The record originates from a study of beta chain features in type 1 diabetes. Study findings and constraints: All four CD4+ subsets from Type 1 diabetes patients carried moderately but significantly shorter TCRB CDR3s. Type 1 diabetes patients showed fewer insertions and more deletions at VDJ junctions.

The authors obtained over 98% purity in all sorted populations. V lost 6 bases to trimming and J lost 3 bases, with 12 bases between them. This CDR3 contains 13 residues. Germline V gene lookup returns CDR1 SGHRS and CDR2 YFSETQ. Expressed TCRB transcripts were sequenced because the entire RNA isolate underwent reverse transcription. About 3.9 million reads on average were seen across naive, central memory and regulatory T cell samples. Sequenced by immunoSEQ multiplex PCR; TCRdb stores in-frame clones only, minus some. The sample holds 970,000 or so clones, roughly a sixth seen once. V gene TRBV5-1 combines with J gene TRBJ1-1; D is unclear. Sequencing was carried out using naive CD4+ T cells from blood. The clonotype comes from a woman aged 18-29 years in good health. CDR3 nucleotides: TGCGCCAGCAAAAAGGGAGCGGACACTGAAGCTTTCTTT. It encodes CASKKGADTEAFF.